This entry lists 14 T cell receptor beta chains sequenced from one sample in a study of T-cell reconstitution after alpha-beta-depleted transplantation in children. Preparation of the TCRbeta library involved a method that used unique molecular identifiers. TCRdb re-called the PCR reads with MiXCR, one entry per CDR3 protein. The sample shows approximately 490,000 distinct CDR3 sequences, 10% to 13% of them seen only once. Sample: PBMCs, taken before TCRalphabeta/CD19-depleted stem cell transplant. The receptors shown here come from a child between 2 and 9 years old with inherited bone marrow failure, due to receive a stem cell transplant.

The table lists this clonotype with a few counts. The V call is TRBV24-1, the J call TRBJ2-3, with D perhaps TRBD1 (5 bases). V lost 1 base, J lost 0 bases, and 7 bases lay in between. Germline V gene lookup returns CDR1 KGHDR and CDR2 SFDVKD. This CDR3 is 15 amino acids long. The CDR3 bases are TGTGCCACCAGTGATTTTAAGGGGAGCACAGATACGCAGTATTTT. It is translated as CATSDFKGSTDTQYF.

This clonotype was counted ten times or more. This chain connects TRBV4-2 to TRBJ2-2; 8 bases are a match to TRBD2. The CDR3 is 17 amino acids. V was pared by 4 bases and J by 0 bases, with 7 bases of the junction left unmatched. Looked up from germline, CDR1 is LGHNA and CDR2 is YNFKEQ. CDR3 DNA sequence: TGTGCCAGCAGCCCTGGAGCGGGAGTTTCGAACACCGGGGAGCTGTTTTTT. This codes for CASSPGAGVSNTGELFF.

Many counts were recorded for this clonotype. The chain joins TRBV5-1 to TRBJ2-2, with D possibly matching TRBD1 (6 bases). Germline values: CDR1 SGHRS, CDR2 YFSETQ. There are 16 residues in the CDR3. V was pared by 0 bases and J by 0 bases, with 9 bases between. CDR3 sequence: CASSLVDRANTGELFF. In DNA form, the CDR3 reads TGCGCCAGCAGCTTGGTGGACAGAGCGAACACCGGGGAGCTGTTTTTT.

The sample holds many counts of this clonotype. V and J are TRBV6-5 and TRBJ2-5; the D gene is possibly TRBD2 (5 bases). CDR3 size: 13 residues. Germline values: CDR1 MNHEY, CDR2 SVGAGI. Trimming removed 8 bases at V and 5 bases at J, with 15 bases between. The CDR3 here is CASGNGIGETQYF. Here the CDR3 DNA reads TGTGCCAGCGGTAACGGGATAGGGGAGACCCAGTACTTC.

This clonotype was counted at least ten times. The V and J genes are TRBV29-1 and TRBJ2-7, with D hard to call. V shed 2 bases and J shed 0 bases, with 8 bases lying between them. The CDR3 is 13 amino acids. CDR1 is SQVTM and CDR2 is ANQGSEA in the germline V gene. The CDR3 sequence is CSVESRGSYEQYF. CDR3 nucleotide sequence: TGCAGCGTTGAATCTCGCGGCTCCTACGAGCAGTACTTC.

Ten or more counts support this clonotype. The chain joins TRBV4-1 to TRBJ1-2, with D possibly matching TRBD1 (6 bases). V lost 4 bases to trimming and J lost 4 bases, with 22 bases between them. CDR1 is MGHRA and CDR2 is YSYEKL in the germline V gene. The CDR3 consists of 17 residues. The CDR3: CASSPGGDNGIFYGYTF. DNA for the CDR3: TGCGCCAGCAGCCCGGGAGGGGACAACGGGATCTTCTATGGCTACACCTTC.

This clonotype was seen many times. J is TRBJ1-1 and V is TRBV7-2; 8 positions agree with TRBD1. The V segment lost 2 bases and the J segment 5 bases; nucleotides outside the gene matches: 7. This CDR3 comprises 15 residues. Germline loops: CDR1 SGHTA, CDR2 FQGNSA. CDR3 nucleotide sequence: TGTGCCAGCAGCTTACAGGGGGCCAGGGGGACTGAAGCTTTCTTT. This gives the protein CASSLQGARGTEAFF.

This clonotype was counted at least ten times. J is TRBJ2-2 and V is TRBV27; either TRBD1 or TRBD2 may supply D (6 bases each). The CDR3 length is 15 residues. Germline V gene data show CDR1 as MNHEY and CDR2 as SMNVEV (reference sequence). V lost 4 bases and J 8 bases, leaving 17 bases between the germline ends. This CDR3 is CASSSAEGHIGELFF. CDR3 nucleotides: TGTGCCAGCAGTTCCGCGGAGGGACATATAGGGGAGCTGTTTTTT.

This clonotype has a handful of counts. The V gene is TRBV10-3, the J gene TRBJ2-3, with 15 bases aligning to TRBD2. The CDR3 contains 15 residues. Germline V gene data show CDR1 as ENHRY and CDR2 as SYGVKD. V shed 4 bases, J shed 4 bases, and the junction held 0 bases outside the gene matches. Here the CDR3 reads CAISGTSGRADTQYF. In nucleotides, the CDR3 is TGTGCCATCAGTGGGACTAGCGGGAGGGCAGATACGCAGTATTTT.

In its sample, this clonotype was seen once. This may be a read error, as it is one base from a much larger clone. The chain uses TRBV4-3 and TRBJ2-7; a weak D match, TRBD2 (6 bases). The germline V gene has CDR1 LGHNA and CDR2 YSLEER. The length of the CDR3 is 15 residues. CDR3 sequence (DNA): TGCGACAGCAGCCCGATAGCGGCACCAACCTACGAGCAGTACTTC. The encoded protein is CDSSPIAAPTYEQYF.

In its sample, this clonotype was seen many times. DNA for the CDR3: TGTGCCACCAGTCCACGCTCCAACACCGGGGAGCTGTTTTTT. Its translation: CATSPRSNTGELFF. V usage is TRBV24-1 and J usage is TRBJ2-2; unclear D gene. The V and J ends lost 6 bases and 2 bases respectively, with 9 bases between them. There are 14 residues in the CDR3. CDR1 and CDR2 (germline): KGHDR, SFDVKD.

The chain employs TRBV13 and TRBJ2-7; D ambiguous. This CDR3 contains 16 residues. Per the germline V gene, CDR1 is PRHDT and CDR2 is FYEKMQ (reference sequence). Trimming cost V 5 bases and J 4 bases, with 21 bases left between them. The CDR3 coding sequence is TGTGCCAGCAGCCCCCCCCCCGGCGCAGGCGAGTACGAGCAGTACTTC. The encoded protein is CASSPPPGAGEYEQYF.

The table lists this clonotype with many counts. The chain joins TRBV29-1 to TRBJ2-5; the match to TRBD1 covers 7 bases. This CDR3 region has 14 residues. Germline CDR1 is SQVTM and CDR2 is ANQGSEA. V lost 0 bases, J lost 5 bases, and 6 bases stayed unmatched. CDR3 protein: CSVEETGFGETQYF. Here the CDR3 DNA reads TGCAGCGTTGAAGAGACAGGGTTCGGTGAGACCCAGTACTTC.

In this sample, this clonotype turned up many times. J is TRBJ2-3 and V is TRBV6-5, with D unclear. The CDR3 loop spans 15 amino acids. Per germline, CDR1 MNHEY and CDR2 SVGAGI. V lost 6 bases to trimming and J lost 0 bases, with 13 bases between them. CDR3 sequence reads: CASSSSWVSTDTQYF. CDR3 coding DNA: TGTGCCAGCAGCTCCTCCTGGGTTAGCACAGATACGCAGTATTTT.